The 19 T cell receptor beta chains reported below all come from one sample, sequenced in a study of metastatic and nonmetastatic thyroid tumors. Patients were all untreated before their thyroid surgery. TCRdb re-clonotyped the PCR reads via MiXCR. The sample yields approximately 30,000 clones, 15% to 20% seen once. The sequenced sample consisted of blood. Receptor source: a female donor with papillary thyroid cancer or a benign thyroid nodule (not recorded which). Some clones in this sample may be carry-over from other donors' samples.

This clone was seen many times. CDR3 sequence: CASSPMTGTFIPGNTIYF. In DNA, the CDR3 is TGTGCCAGCAGCCCAATGACAGGGACGTTTATCCCGGGAAACACCATATATTTT. The V call is TRBV3-1, the J call TRBJ1-3; 7 bases line up with TRBD1. J gave up 4 bases and V 4 bases, and 16 bases lay outside the gene matches. This CDR3 spans 18 amino acids. CDR1 is LGHDT, CDR2 YNNKEL, per germline (reference sequence).

Many counts were recorded for this clone. Given a much more abundant clone one base away, this may be a read error. Other DNA sequences from this sample encode an identical CDR3 as well. The rearrangement uses TRBV27 and TRBJ2-1; possible D gene TRBD2, 6 bases. Germline CDR1 MNHEY, CDR2 SMNVEV (reference sequence). The V and J ends lost 5 bases and 7 bases respectively, with 18 bases between them. This CDR3 is 15 amino acids long. The CDR3 DNA is TGTGCCAGCAGTGACCGACTAGGCATACTGAATGAGCAGTTCTTC. This translates into CASSDRLGILNEQFF.

Worth noting for this clone: The germline gene is not matched at one end of the junction; a read error may be the cause. V usage is TRBV7-9 and J usage is TRBJ1-1; no reliable D call. Per the germline V gene, CDR1 is SEHNR and CDR2 is FQNEAQ (reference sequence). This CDR3 region has 11 residues. CDR3 loop: CSSGFGCEAFF. Here the CDR3 DNA reads TGTTCCAGCGGATTCGGGTGTGAAGCTTTCTTT.

This clone was detected many times. The same CDR3 can be traced to other DNA sequences in this sample. The rearrangement joins TRBV29-1 to TRBJ1-1; no definite D call. Trimming removed 4 bases at V and 7 bases at J, with 13 bases between. The CDR3 has 12 amino acids. Germline-derived CDR1 and CDR2 are SQVTM and ANQGSEA. CDR3 DNA sequence: TGCAGCGTTGCGGTGTCGGGCAGTGAAGCTTTCTTT. Amino acid sequence: CSVAVSGSEAFF.

This clone occurred many times. The chain carries TRBV3-1 and TRBJ2-5, with D unclear. Trimming shortened V by 0 bases and J by 5 bases, and 4 bases separated the two germline ends. The CDR3 has 12 residues. Per germline, CDR1 LGHDT and CDR2 YNNKEL (reference sequence). The DNA of the CDR3 is TGTGCCAGCAGCCAAGACGAGGAGACCCAGTACTTC. Its translation: CASSQDEETQYF.

In this sample, this clone turned up many times. A much larger clone sits a single nucleotide away, making a read error possible. The CDR3 DNA is TGTGCCTGGGGTGCAGATAGCAATCAGCCCCAGCATTTT. Its protein product is CAWGADSNQPQHF. This sequence joins TRBV30 and TRBJ1-5, with D hard to call. This CDR3 is 13 amino acids long. Trimming removed 5 bases at V and 0 bases at J, with 8 bases between. CDR1 is GTSNPN, CDR2 SVGIG, per germline (reference sequence).

The J gene is TRBJ2-1, the V gene TRBV27; a possible D gene is TRBD1 (6 bases). Trimming removed 6 bases from V and 12 bases from J, with 30 bases in between. Germline CDR1 is MNHEY and CDR2 is SMNVEV (reference sequence). CDR3 length: 17 residues. DNA for the CDR3: TGTGCCAGCAGGAAGTCCCGACAGGCGCCATGGAGCGATGGGCAGTTCTTC. Its translation: CASRKSRQAPWSDGQFF.

Remarks on this clone: One end of the junction fails to match germline, which may point to a read error. The gene calls are TRBV6-1 and TRBJ2-3; a weak D match, TRBD1 (6 bases). The V gene's germline CDR1 is MNHNS and CDR2 SASEGT. The CDR3 contains 14 residues. The CDR3 nucleotides read TGTGCCAGCAGATGGACAGAGATCACATATACGCAGTATTTT. The encoded protein is CASRWTEITYTQYF.

This clone was seen ten or more times. V is TRBV7-8 and J is TRBJ2-7; 9 positions match TRBD2. Looked up from germline, CDR1 is SGHVS and CDR2 is FQNEAQ. With V trimmed by 3 bases and J by 3 bases, 3 bases remained unmatched. There are 14 residues in the CDR3. The DNA for the CDR3 is TGTGCCAGCAGCTTCAATAGCGGGAGCTACGAGCAGTACTTC. Encoded protein: CASSFNSGSYEQYF.

This clone was seen at least ten times. J is TRBJ1-2 and V is TRBV28; 7 bases line up with TRBD1. Trimming removed 5 bases from V and 5 bases from J; junction bases left unmatched: 14. The CDR3 sequence is 16 residues long. From germline, CDR1 is MDHEN and CDR2 SYDVKM. The CDR3 protein is CASSPPVQGTVYGYTF. The DNA for the CDR3 is TGTGCCAGCAGTCCCCCAGTACAGGGGACAGTATATGGCTACACCTTC.

This clone showed up many times. V is TRBV5-6 and J is TRBJ2-5; the match to TRBD2 covers 11 bases. Trimming took 4 bases from V and 5 from J; bases not matched to a gene: 7. CDR1 SGHDT and CDR2 YYEEEE come from the germline V gene. The CDR3 totals 15 residues. The CDR3 spells CASSPGLAGGETQYF. CDR3 sequence (DNA): TGTGCCAGCAGCCCTGGACTAGCGGGTGGCGAGACCCAGTACTTC.

This clone was found many times. The chain carries TRBV7-2 and TRBJ2-2; 8 bases map to TRBD2. Trimming took 4 bases from V and 4 from J; bases not matched to a gene: 11. The CDR3 has 17 residues. Germline values: CDR1 SGHTA, CDR2 FQGNSA. The chain's CDR3 is CASSSVGSGSSTGELFF. The CDR3 nucleotides are TGTGCCAGCAGCTCCGTTGGAAGCGGGAGTAGCACCGGGGAGCTGTTTTTT.

This clone has a count of ten or more. The chain joins TRBV11-2 to TRBJ2-7, with a weak D call TRBD1 (6 bases). The CDR3 contains 14 residues. V lost 1 base and J lost 5, with 12 bases in between. Germline CDR1 reads SGHAT; CDR2 reads FQNNGV. CDR3 in DNA: TGTGCCAGCAGCTTAGTGTACAGGGCGGACGAGCAGTACTTC. It translates to CASSLVYRADEQYF.

This clone occurred once. The chain has TRBV20-1 and TRBJ2-7; D remains unclear. V lost 1 base and J lost 3, with 16 bases in between. Looked up from germline, CDR1 is DFQATT and CDR2 is SNEGSKA (reference sequence). The CDR3 totals 15 residues. The CDR3 DNA is TGCAGTGCTAGAGGAGGCAGCATCACCTTCTACGAGCAGTACTTC. Its translation is CSARGGSITFYEQYF.

The rearrangement uses TRBV30 and TRBJ2-7; the match to TRBD2 covers 15 bases. The CDR3 has 19 amino acids. Germline lookup yields CDR1 GTSNPN and CDR2 SVGIG (reference sequence). V shed 8 bases, J shed 2 bases, and the junction held 19 bases outside the gene matches. The CDR3 sequence: CAHLRGKVRTSGRAYEQYF. CDR3 nucleotide sequence: TGTGCCCACTTGCGAGGAAAAGTCCGGACTAGCGGGAGGGCCTACGAGCAGTACTTC.

This clone was found many times. The chain uses TRBV29-1 and TRBJ2-5; TRBD2 is a possible D gene (5 bases). The CDR3 length is 14 residues. Trimming pared 8 bases from V and 5 bases from J, leaving 21 bases between. Germline CDR1 is SQVTM and CDR2 is ANQGSEA. The CDR3 bases are TGCAGCCTGTTGTTTGCCGGGGTAGGGGAGACCCAGTACTTC. This codes for CSLLFAGVGETQYF. The complete variable domain, with remaining parts taken from reference TRBV29-1 and TRBJ2-5, reads SAVISQKPSRDICQRGTSLTIQCQVDSQVTMMFWYRQQPGQSLTLIATANQGSEATYESGFVIDKFPISRPNLTFSTLTVSNMSPEDSSIYLCSLLFAGVGETQYFGPGTRLLVL.

This clone appeared many times. Additional DNA sequences in this sample encode the identical CDR3. The gene calls are TRBV19 and TRBJ2-3; no reliable D call. Between the trimmed V and J ends, which lost 1 base and 4 bases, there was a span of 9 bases. This CDR3 comprises 14 residues. CDR1 is LNHDA and CDR2 is SQIVND in the germline V gene (reference sequence). The CDR3 spells CASSIGAEADTQYF. CDR3 in DNA: TGTGCCAGTAGTATAGGGGCAGAGGCAGATACGCAGTATTTT.

This clone was counted many times. The chain carries TRBV7-3 and TRBJ1-1; weak D call: TRBD1 (6 bases). Germline assignment: CDR1 SGHTA and CDR2 FQGTGA. The V and J ends lost 2 bases and 6 bases respectively, with 10 bases between them. The CDR3 is 13 residues long. CDR3 in amino acids: CASSLAPGAEAFF. CDR3 sequence (DNA): TGTGCCAGCAGCTTAGCCCCAGGGGCTGAAGCTTTCTTT.

This clone qualifies as medium-sized. The gene calls are TRBV6-1 and TRBJ1-6; D uncertain. Per the germline V gene, CDR1 is MNHNS and CDR2 is SASEGT. The CDR3 runs 13 residues. V was pared by 3 bases and J by 8 bases, with 8 bases between. CDR3 in DNA: TGTGCCAGCAGTGAGATGACGTATTCACCCCTCCACTTT. This gives the protein CASSEMTYSPLHF.